These 11 T cell receptor beta chains came from one sample sequenced in a study of Ad26.COV2.S vaccination and SARS-CoV-2 variants. The assay was immunoSEQ multiplex PCR, and TCRdb's table has in-frame clones only and misses some. The data show about 680,000 clones, more than 70% seen once. The treatment: some 19 received Ad26.COV2.S at low or high dose, single or two shots; 5 received placebo; per-sample allocation not given. The investigators took samples on day 63 after the first vaccine or placebo injection. Specimen: peripheral blood, collected in a trial of Ad26.COV2.S vaccine versus placebo. The source of these receptors is a person aged 18 to 59 who received the Ad26.COV2.S COVID-19 vaccine or a placebo.

V gene TRBV10-3 combines with J gene TRBJ2-3; D remains unclear. The V gene lost 4 bases and the J gene lost 10 bases, with 21 bases spanning the gap. The CDR3 is made up of 15 amino acids. Germline values: CDR1 ENHRY, CDR2 SYGVKD. CDR3 nucleotides: TGTGCCATCAGTGTGGAACAGAGTTTCCCCGTTCCGCAGTATTTT. Protein: CAISVEQSFPVPQYF.

This clone was detected a few times. The V gene is TRBV6-2 or TRBV6-3, the J gene TRBJ1-5; D is uncertain. V was clipped by 2 bases and J by 0 bases, with 8 bases between them. This CDR3 is built from 15 residues. CDR1 is MNHEY and CDR2 is SVGEGT in the germline V gene. CDR3 nucleotide sequence: TGTGCCAGCAGTTACGGGTGGCATAGCAATCAGCCCCAGCATTTT. Amino acid sequence: CASSYGWHSNQPQHF.

Worth noting for this clone: Other DNA variants within this sample encode the same CDR3. V is TRBV30 and J is TRBJ1-2; D unclear. This CDR3 has 13 residues. CDR1 and CDR2 from the germline V gene are GTSNPN and SVGIG (reference sequence). Deletions cut 0 bases from V and 4 bases from J, with 9 bases between. CDR3 sequence (DNA): TGTGCCTGGAGTGTAGAGGGAATCTATGGCTACACCTTC. Encoded protein: CAWSVEGIYGYTF.

The chain couples TRBV6-5 to TRBJ1-2; 9 positions match TRBD1. The CDR3 loop spans 15 amino acids. The junction had 8 bases not matched to a gene; V was cut back by 5 bases and J by 4 bases. Germline V gives CDR1 MNHEY, CDR2 SVGAGI. The CDR3 nucleotides are TGTGCCAGCAGTCGACAGGGGGGGCGGTCCTATGGCTACACCTTC. Translation gives CASSRQGGRSYGYTF.

J is TRBJ1-5 and V is TRBV12-3 or TRBV12-4; perhaps TRBD1 as D (6 bases). The ends were cut back, 7 bases at V and 4 bases at J, with 11 bases in the middle. The CDR3 consists of 13 residues. CDR3: CASTLGQNQPQHF. CDR3 DNA: TGTGCCAGCACCCTAGGACAGAATCAGCCCCAGCATTTT.

V gene TRBV7-9 combines with J gene TRBJ1-6; TRBD1 agrees at 7 bases. The trim removed 11 bases at V and 13 bases at J, leaving 14 bases unmatched. This CDR3 is built from 13 residues. From germline, CDR1 is SEHNR and CDR2 FQNEAQ (reference sequence). This CDR3 is CAWTTGPGAPLHF. In DNA form, the CDR3 reads TGTGCCTGGACGACAGGGCCGGGCGCCCCCCTCCACTTT.

V and J are TRBV19 and TRBJ2-6; D remains unclear. The V gene lost 1 base and the J gene lost 4 bases, with 8 bases spanning the gap. The CDR3 has 15 residues. Germline V lookup: CDR1 LNHDA, CDR2 SQIVND (reference sequence). CDR3: CASSIVAMGANVLTF. In DNA, the CDR3 is TGTGCCAGTAGTATAGTAGCCATGGGGGCCAACGTCCTGACTTTC.

Of note for this clone: A far larger clone is a single base away, which makes a read error likely. The sample carries other DNA sequences with the same CDR3. The chain joins TRBV3-1 (or the pseudogene TRBV3-2) to TRBJ2-7; 7 positions agree with TRBD1. From germline, CDR1 is LGHDT and CDR2 YNNKEL (reference sequence). Trimming at V came to 4 bases and at J to 1 base, leaving 1 base not matched to a gene. The length of the CDR3 is 13 residues. The CDR3 is CASSPTGSYEQYF. In nucleotides, the CDR3 is TGTGCCAGCAGCCCGACAGGGTCCTACGAGCAGTACTTC.

As concerns this clone: A read error may account for a junction end that differs from germline. The chain combines TRBV12-3 or TRBV12-4 with TRBJ1-3; unclear D gene. The length of the CDR3 is 13 residues. This CDR3 is CASSTYSENTIYF. The CDR3 DNA reads as TGTGCCAGCAGCACTTATTCTGAAAACACCATATATTTT.

The chain has TRBV6-2 or TRBV6-3 and TRBJ2-7; 7 bases line up with TRBD1. V lost 6 bases, J lost 0 bases, and 5 bases stayed unmatched. This CDR3 comprises 14 residues. Looked up from germline, CDR1 is MNHEY and CDR2 is SVGEGT. CDR3 DNA sequence: TGTGCCAGCAGCGCCCGGGACAGCTCCTACGAGCAGTACTTC. This codes for CASSARDSSYEQYF.

The chain links TRBV7-2 to TRBJ2-1, with D perhaps matching TRBD1 or TRBD2 (6 bases each). The CDR3 has 15 residues. Trimming left V 0 bases short and J 6 bases short, with 12 bases between. The germline V gene encodes CDR1 SGHTA and CDR2 FQGNSA. The DNA for the CDR3 is TGTGCCAGCAGCTTAGCGGGGGGCCGCGCCAATGAGCAGTTCTTC. Encoded protein: CASSLAGGRANEQFF.